This T cell receptor beta chain appears in the sequencing data of a study of blood T cell repertoires in COVID-19. Overall study: Specimens from acute and convalescent COVID-19 originated in the United States, Italy and Spain. T cells, B-cell-depleted T cells, or PBMCs provided the cDNA or gDNA that served as material.

Clones were read by immunoSEQ multiplex PCR, and TCRdb kept only the in-frame ones, dropping some. The data contain under 170,000 clones, roughly 87% of them singletons. Germline CDR1 and CDR2: KGHSH and LQKENI. This CDR3 contains 15 residues. After removal of 3 bases from V and 8 bases from J, the junction contained 8 bases not matched to a gene. The chain couples TRBV18 to TRBJ1-2; 11 nucleotides agree with TRBD1. The sequence was collected from a woman aged 55-70 years with active or convalescent COVID-19. The sample was peripheral blood. The CDR3 DNA reads TGTGCCAGCTCACCCAACGGACAGGGGGCGCGAGGCTACACCTTC. This gives the protein CASSPNGQGARGYTF.